These 3 T cell receptor beta chains share one sample of origin, sequenced in a study of T cell responses to AZD1222 COVID-19 vaccine. The table came from immunoSEQ multiplex PCR; TCRdb's copy has only in-frame clones and leaves some out. Of 150,000 to 200,000 clones detected, 88% appear once; the ten largest clones hold more than 5.5%. The material was peripheral blood, obtained on day 0 of AZD1222 vaccination. The receptor set was obtained from an adult in good health.

CDR3 sequence (DNA): TGTGCCAGCAGCTTTGACGAAGGGAACACTGAAGCTTTCTTT. Translated: CASSFDEGNTEAFF. The gene calls are TRBV6-2 or TRBV6-3 and TRBJ1-1; D call uncertain. The CDR3 is 14 amino acids. With 6 bases removed from V and 1 base from J, the gap between germline ends came to 12 bases. Germline V gene lookup returns CDR1 MNHEY and CDR2 SVGEGT.

V is TRBV19 and J is TRBJ2-2; D possibly corresponds to TRBD2 (6 bases). The germline V gene has CDR1 LNHDA and CDR2 SQIVND (reference sequence). V was shortened by 1 base and J by 6 bases, with 9 bases between the two germline ends. This CDR3 spans 14 amino acids. CDR3 protein: CASSIGLVSGELFF. Written as DNA, the CDR3 is TGTGCCAGTAGTATAGGACTAGTATCCGGGGAGCTGTTTTTT.

The chain uses TRBV7-2 and TRBJ1-5, with 7 bases identical to TRBD1. The CDR3 consists of 15 residues. V was clipped by 2 bases and J by 6 bases; unmatched bases: 7. Germline loops: CDR1 SGHTA, CDR2 FQGNSA. The CDR3 coding sequence is TGTGCCAGCAGCTTATGGTCAGGGGGGAGTCAGCCCCAGCATTTT. It codes for CASSLWSGGSQPQHF.